This T cell receptor beta chain derives from a study of CD8+CD57+ T cells in acquired aplastic anemia. Study context: Across the sorted CD4+ and CD8+ cells, DNA amounts averaged 3.2 ug.

With regard to this clonotype: Antigen unknown.

The study's findings and limits: Some 28 CD8+ CDR3 sequences occurred in both the patients and the controls.

The template used for profiling TCR beta VDJ and CDR3 was genomic DNA. TCRdb used MiXCR to reprocess the reads, holding one entry per CDR3 protein. The sample records 150,000 to 200,000 distinct CDR3 sequences, about 50% being singletons. Before being chosen for sequencing, patients had shown CD8+CD57+ cell expansion by flow cytometry. Each patient had severe acquired aplastic anemia. The CDR3 is 12 residues long. In germline, CDR1 is LNHDA, CDR2 SQIVND (reference sequence). V lost 8 bases, J lost 7 bases, and 12 bases lay in between. Source material: sorted CD4+, CD8+, or CD8+CD57+ T cells (not recorded which) from PBMCs. This sequence originates from a human donor with aplastic anemia. This chain uses TRBV19 with TRBJ1-5; a possible D gene is TRBD1 (5 bases). The DNA for the CDR3 is TGTGCCAGTCGAGATTGGGACCAGCCCCAGCATTTT. This encodes CASRDWDQPQHF.